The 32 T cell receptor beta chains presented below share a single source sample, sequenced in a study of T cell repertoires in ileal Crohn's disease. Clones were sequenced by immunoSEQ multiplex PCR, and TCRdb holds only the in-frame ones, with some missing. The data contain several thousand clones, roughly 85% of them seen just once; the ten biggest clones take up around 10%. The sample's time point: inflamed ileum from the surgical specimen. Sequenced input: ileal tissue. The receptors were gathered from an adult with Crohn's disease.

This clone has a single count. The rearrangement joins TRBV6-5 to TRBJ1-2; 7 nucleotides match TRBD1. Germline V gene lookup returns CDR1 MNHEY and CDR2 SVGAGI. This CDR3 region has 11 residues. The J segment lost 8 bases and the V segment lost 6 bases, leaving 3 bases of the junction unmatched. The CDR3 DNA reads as TGTGCCAGCAGGACAGGGTACGGCTACACCTTC. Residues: CASRTGYGYTF.

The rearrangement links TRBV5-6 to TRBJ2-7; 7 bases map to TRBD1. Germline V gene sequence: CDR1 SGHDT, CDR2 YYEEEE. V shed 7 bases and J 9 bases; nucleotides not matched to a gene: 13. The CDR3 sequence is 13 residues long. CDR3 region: CASEGDRAYGQYF. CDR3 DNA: TGTGCCAGCGAGGGAGACAGGGCTTATGGGCAGTACTTC.

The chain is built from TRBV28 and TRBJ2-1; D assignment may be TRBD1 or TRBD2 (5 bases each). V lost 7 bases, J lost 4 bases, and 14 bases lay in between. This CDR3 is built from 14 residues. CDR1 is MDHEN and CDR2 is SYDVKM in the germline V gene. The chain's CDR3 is CASTRRDPYNEQFF. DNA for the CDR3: TGTGCCAGCACACGCCGGGACCCTTACAATGAGCAGTTCTTC.

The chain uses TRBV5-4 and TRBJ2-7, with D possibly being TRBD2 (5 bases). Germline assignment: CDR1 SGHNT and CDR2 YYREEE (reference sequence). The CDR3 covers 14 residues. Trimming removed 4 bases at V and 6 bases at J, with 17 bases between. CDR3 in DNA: TGTGCCAGCAGCAGGGCGGCTAGCAGCGCCGAGCAGTACTTC. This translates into CASSRAASSAEQYF. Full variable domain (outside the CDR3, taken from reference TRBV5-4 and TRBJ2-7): ETGVTQSPTHLIKTRGQQVTLRCSSQSGHNTVSWYQQALGQGPQFIFQYYREEENGRGNFPPRFSGLQFPNYSSELNVNALELDDSALYLCASSRAASSAEQYFGPGTRLTVT.

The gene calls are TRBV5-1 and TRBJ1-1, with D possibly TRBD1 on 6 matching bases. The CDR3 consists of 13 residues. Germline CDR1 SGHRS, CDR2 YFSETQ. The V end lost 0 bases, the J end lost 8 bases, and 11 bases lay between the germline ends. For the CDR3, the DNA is TGCGCCAGCAGCTTGGGGCAGGGGAGAGAAGCTTTCTTT. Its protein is CASSLGQGREAFF.

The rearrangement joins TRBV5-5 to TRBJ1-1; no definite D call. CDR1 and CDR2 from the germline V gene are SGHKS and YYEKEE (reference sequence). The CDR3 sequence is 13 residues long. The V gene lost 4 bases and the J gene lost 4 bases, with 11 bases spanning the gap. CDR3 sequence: CASSRRSSTEAFF. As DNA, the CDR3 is TGTGCCAGCAGCCGCCGGTCGTCCACTGAAGCTTTCTTT.

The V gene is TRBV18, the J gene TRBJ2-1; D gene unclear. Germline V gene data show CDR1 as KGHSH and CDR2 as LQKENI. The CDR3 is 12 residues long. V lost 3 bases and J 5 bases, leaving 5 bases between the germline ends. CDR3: CASSPGHNEQFF. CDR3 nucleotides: TGTGCCAGCTCACCCGGACACAATGAGCAGTTCTTC.

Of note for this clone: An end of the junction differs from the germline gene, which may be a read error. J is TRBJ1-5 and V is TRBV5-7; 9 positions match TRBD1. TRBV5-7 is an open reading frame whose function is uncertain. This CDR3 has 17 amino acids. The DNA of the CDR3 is TGTGCCTGCAGCCTACGGACAGGGGAGAATAGCAATCAGCCCCAGCATTTT. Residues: CACSLRTGENSNQPQHF.

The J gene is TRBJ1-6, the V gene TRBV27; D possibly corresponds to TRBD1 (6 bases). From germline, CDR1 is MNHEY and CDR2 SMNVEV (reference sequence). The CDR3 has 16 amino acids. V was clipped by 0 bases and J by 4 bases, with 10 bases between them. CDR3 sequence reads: CASSLSGAVYNSPLHF. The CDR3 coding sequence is TGTGCCAGCAGTTTATCGGGGGCGGTATATAATTCACCCCTCCACTTT.

The CDR3 bases are TGTGCCACCAGCAGAGGTTTTAGCGGGGGGCCCGATACGCAGTATTTT. Translated: CATSRGFSGGPDTQYF. The V gene is TRBV15, the J gene TRBJ2-3, with TRBD2 identical over 10 bases. Looked up from germline, CDR1 is LNHNV and CDR2 is YYDKDF (reference sequence). CDR3 length: 16 residues. Trimming took 1 base from V and 6 from J; bases not matched to a gene: 7.

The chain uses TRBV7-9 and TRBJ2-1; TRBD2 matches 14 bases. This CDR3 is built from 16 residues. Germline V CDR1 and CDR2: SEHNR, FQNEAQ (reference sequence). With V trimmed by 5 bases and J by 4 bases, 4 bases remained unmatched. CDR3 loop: CASSPRLAGGYNEQFF. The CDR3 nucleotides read TGTGCCAGCAGCCCACGACTAGCGGGGGGGTACAATGAGCAGTTCTTC.

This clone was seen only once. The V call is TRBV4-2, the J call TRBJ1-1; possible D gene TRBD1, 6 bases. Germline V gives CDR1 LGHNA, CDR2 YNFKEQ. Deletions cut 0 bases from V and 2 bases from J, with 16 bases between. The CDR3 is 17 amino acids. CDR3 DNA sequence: TGTGCCAGCAGCCAAGAAGTAGCTGCAGGGGCTAACACTGAAGCTTTCTTT. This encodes CASSQEVAAGANTEAFF.

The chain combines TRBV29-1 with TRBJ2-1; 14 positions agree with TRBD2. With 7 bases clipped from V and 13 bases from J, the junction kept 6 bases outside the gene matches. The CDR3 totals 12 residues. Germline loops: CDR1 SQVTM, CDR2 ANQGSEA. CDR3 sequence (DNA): TGCAGCGCCCTGACTAGCGGGGGGGAACAGTTCTTC. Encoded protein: CSALTSGGEQFF.

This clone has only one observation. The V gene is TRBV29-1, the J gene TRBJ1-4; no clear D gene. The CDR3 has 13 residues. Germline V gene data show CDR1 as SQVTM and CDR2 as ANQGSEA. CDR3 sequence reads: CSARAGNNEKLFF. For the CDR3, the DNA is TGCAGTGCTCGGGCGGGAAATAATGAAAAACTGTTTTTT.

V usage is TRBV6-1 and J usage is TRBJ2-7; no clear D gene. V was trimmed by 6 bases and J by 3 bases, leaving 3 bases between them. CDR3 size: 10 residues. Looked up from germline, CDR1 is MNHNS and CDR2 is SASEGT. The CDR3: CASRGYEQYF. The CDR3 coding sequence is TGTGCCAGCAGAGGCTACGAGCAGTACTTC.

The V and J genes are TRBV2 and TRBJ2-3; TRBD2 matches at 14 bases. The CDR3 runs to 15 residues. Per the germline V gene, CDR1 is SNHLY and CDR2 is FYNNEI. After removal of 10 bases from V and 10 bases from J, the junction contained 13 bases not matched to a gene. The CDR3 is CATAGLAGALGAQYF. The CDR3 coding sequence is TGTGCCACCGCGGGACTAGCGGGGGCCCTAGGCGCGCAGTATTTT.

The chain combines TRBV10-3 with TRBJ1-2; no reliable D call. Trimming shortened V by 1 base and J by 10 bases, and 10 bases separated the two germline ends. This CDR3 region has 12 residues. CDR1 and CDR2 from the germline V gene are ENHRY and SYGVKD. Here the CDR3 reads CAISELNSHYTF. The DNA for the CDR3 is TGTGCCATCAGTGAGTTGAACAGCCACTACACCTTC.

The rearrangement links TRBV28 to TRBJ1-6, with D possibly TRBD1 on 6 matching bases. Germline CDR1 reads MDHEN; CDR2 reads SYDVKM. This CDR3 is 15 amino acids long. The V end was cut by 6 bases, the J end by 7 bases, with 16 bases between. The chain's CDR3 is CASSLAGQINSPLHF. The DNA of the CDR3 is TGTGCCAGCAGCCTCGCCGGACAGATAAATTCACCCCTCCACTTT.

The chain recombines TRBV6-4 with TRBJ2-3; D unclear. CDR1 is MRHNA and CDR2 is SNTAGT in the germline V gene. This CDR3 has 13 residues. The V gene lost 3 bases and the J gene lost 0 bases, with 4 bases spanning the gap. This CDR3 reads CASSEQSTDTQYF. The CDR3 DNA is TGTGCCAGCAGTGAACAGAGCACAGATACGCAGTATTTT.

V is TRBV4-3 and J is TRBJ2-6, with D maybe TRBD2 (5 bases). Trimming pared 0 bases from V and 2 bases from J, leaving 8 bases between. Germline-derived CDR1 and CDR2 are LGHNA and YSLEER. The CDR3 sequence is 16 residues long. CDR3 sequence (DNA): TGCGCCAGCAGCCAAGATACGGGAACTGGGGCCAACGTCCTGACTTTC. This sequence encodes CASSQDTGTGANVLTF.

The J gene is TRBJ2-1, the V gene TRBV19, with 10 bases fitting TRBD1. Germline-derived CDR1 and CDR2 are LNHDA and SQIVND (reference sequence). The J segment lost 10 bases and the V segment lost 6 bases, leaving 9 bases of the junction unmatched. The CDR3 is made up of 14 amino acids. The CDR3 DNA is TGTGCCAGTAGACGGGACAGGGGAGGGTGGGAGCAGTTCTTC. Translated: CASRRDRGGWEQFF.

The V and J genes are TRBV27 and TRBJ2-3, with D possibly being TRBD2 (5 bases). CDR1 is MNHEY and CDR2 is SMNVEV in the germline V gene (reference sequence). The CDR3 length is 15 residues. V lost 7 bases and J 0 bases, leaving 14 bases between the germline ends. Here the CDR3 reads CASKSTGSSTDTQYF. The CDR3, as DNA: TGTGCCAGCAAGTCGACGGGGTCTAGCACAGATACGCAGTATTTT.

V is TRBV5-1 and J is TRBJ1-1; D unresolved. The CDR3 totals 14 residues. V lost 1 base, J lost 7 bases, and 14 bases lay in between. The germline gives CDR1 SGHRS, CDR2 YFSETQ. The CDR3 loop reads CASSLHMDVSEAFF. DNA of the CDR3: TGCGCCAGCAGCTTGCATATGGACGTCAGTGAAGCTTTCTTT.

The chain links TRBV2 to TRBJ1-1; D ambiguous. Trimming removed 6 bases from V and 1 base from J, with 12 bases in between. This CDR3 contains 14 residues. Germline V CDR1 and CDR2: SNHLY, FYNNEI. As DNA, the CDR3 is TGTGCCAGCAGGATTTACAGAACGAACACTGAAGCTTTCTTT. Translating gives CASRIYRTNTEAFF.

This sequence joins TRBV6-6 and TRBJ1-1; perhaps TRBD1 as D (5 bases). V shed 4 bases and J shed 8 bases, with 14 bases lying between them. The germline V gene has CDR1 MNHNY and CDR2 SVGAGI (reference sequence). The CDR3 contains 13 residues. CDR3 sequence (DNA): TGTGCCAGCAGTTTGGGGACGACTCTCGAAGCTTTCTTT. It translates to CASSLGTTLEAFF.

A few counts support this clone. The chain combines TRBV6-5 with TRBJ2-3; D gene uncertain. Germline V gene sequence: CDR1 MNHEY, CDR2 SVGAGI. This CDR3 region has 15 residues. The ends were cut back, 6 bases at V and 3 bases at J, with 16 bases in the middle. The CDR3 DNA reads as TGTGCCAGCAGAAGGGAAACCCAGAGGACAGATACGCAGTATTTT. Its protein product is CASRRETQRTDTQYF.

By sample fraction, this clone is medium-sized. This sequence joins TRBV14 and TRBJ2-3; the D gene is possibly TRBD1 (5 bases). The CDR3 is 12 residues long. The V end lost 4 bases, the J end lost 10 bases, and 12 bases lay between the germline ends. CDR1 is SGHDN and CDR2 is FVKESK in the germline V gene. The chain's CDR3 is CASSPTRTPQYF. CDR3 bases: TGTGCCAGCAGCCCCACCCGGACACCGCAGTATTTT.

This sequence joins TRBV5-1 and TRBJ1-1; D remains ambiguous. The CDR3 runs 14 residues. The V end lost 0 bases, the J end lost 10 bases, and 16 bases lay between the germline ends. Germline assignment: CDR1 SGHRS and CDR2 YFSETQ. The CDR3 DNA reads TGCGCCAGCAGCTTGGATCCCACCGGTATTGGAGCTTTCTTT. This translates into CASSLDPTGIGAFF.

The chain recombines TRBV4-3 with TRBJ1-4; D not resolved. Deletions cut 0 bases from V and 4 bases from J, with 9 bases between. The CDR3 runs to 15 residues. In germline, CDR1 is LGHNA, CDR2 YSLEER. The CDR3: CASSQDKRSNEKLFF. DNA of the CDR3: TGCGCCAGCAGCCAAGATAAAAGGAGTAATGAAAAACTGTTTTTT.

The CDR3 loop reads CAWSGLIGYGYTF. CDR3 DNA sequence: TGTGCCTGGAGCGGCCTTATAGGCTATGGCTACACCTTC. V is TRBV30 and J is TRBJ1-2, with D unresolved. Germline-derived CDR1 and CDR2 are GTSNPN and SVGIG (reference sequence). The CDR3 is 13 residues long. The V and J ends lost 3 bases and 4 bases respectively, with 12 bases between them. Full variable domain (rest looked up from reference TRBV30 and TRBJ1-2): SQTIHQWPATLVQPVGSPLSLECTVEGTSNPNLYWYRQAAGRGLQLLFYSVGIGQISSEVPQNLSASRPQDRQFILSSKKLLLSDSGFYLCAWSGLIGYGYTFGSGTRLTVV.

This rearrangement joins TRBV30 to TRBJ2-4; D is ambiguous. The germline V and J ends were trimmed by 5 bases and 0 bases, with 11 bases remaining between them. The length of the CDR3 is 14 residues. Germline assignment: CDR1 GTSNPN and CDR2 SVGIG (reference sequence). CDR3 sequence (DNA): TGTGCCTGGGCCGCATGGGGAGCCAAAAACATTCAGTACTTC. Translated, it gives CAWAAWGAKNIQYF.

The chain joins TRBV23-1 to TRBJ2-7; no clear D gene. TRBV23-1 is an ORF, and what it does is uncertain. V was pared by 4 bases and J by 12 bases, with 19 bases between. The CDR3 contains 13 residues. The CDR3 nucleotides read TGCGCCAGCAGTCGTGGCAGGCCCATAACCTCGTACTTC. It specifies CASSRGRPITSYF.